This T cell receptor beta chain was retrieved from a study of cytomegalovirus exposure and HLA in healthy donors. Study-wide context: Out of roughly 170 million T cells, an earlier analysis found some 110 million unique TCR beta sequences in total. Findings and caveats of the study: Sequences of the TCR beta chain were said to predict the HLA-A and HLA-B alleles of most subjects accurately. Immune exposure information available was restricted to CMV serostatus.

Points on this clone: Its specificity is not known.

The PCR employed 60 Vbeta primers together with 13 Jbeta primers. Clones were read by immunoSEQ multiplex PCR, and TCRdb kept only the in-frame ones, dropping some. The table shows approximately 160,000 clones, with approximately 84% occurring only once. The receptor comes from a girl aged 10 to 17 in good health and CMV-seropositive. The sample comprised PBMCs.

The CDR3 nucleotides read TGTGCCACGGACAGGGGAATTGCAACTAATGAAAAACTGTTTTTT. This translates into CATDRGIATNEKLFF. V usage is TRBV30 and J usage is TRBJ1-4; 9 bases are shared with TRBD1. After removal of 8 bases from V and 0 bases from J, the junction contained 7 bases not matched to a gene. Germline V gene sequence: CDR1 GTSNPN, CDR2 SVGIG (reference sequence). The CDR3 has 15 residues.